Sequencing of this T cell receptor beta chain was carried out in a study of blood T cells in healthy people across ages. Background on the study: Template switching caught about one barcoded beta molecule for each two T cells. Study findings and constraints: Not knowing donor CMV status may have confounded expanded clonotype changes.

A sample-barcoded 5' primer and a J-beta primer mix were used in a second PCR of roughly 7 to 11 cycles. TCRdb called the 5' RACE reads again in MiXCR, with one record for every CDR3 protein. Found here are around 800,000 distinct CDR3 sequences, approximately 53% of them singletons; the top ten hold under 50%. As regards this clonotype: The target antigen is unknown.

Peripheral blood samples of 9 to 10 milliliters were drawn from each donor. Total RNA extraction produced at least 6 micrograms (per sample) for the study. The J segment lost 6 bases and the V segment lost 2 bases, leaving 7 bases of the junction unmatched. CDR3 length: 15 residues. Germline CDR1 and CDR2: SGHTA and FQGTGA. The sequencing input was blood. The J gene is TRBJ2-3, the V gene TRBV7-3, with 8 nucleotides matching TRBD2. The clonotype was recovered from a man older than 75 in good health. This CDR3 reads CASSLQRESVDTQYF. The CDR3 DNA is TGTGCCAGCAGCTTACAGCGGGAGTCCGTGGATACGCAGTATTTT.